The next 24 T cell receptor beta chains were all read from a single sample in a study of cytomegalovirus exposure and HLA in healthy donors. The PCR employed 60 Vbeta primers together with 13 Jbeta primers. Produced via immunoSEQ multiplex PCR; TCRdb's table is partial and in-frame only. The sample shows fewer than 130,000 clones, 76% of them seen only once. The source material was PBMCs. The source of these receptors is a man under 40 in good health and CMV-seropositive.

V is TRBV4-1 and J is TRBJ1-5; 10 nucleotides line up with TRBD1. Trimming removed 4 bases from V and 4 bases from J; junction bases left unmatched: 10. The CDR3 runs 17 residues. Germline V gives CDR1 MGHRA, CDR2 YSYEKL. CDR3 sequence: CASSPASGTGVNQPQHF. The CDR3 coding sequence is TGCGCCAGCAGCCCTGCATCAGGGACAGGGGTTAATCAGCCCCAGCATTTT.

This clone was found once. The chain uses TRBV5-1 and TRBJ1-2; 7 nucleotides align to TRBD1. CDR3 length: 14 amino acids. Germline V gives CDR1 SGHRS, CDR2 YFSETQ. V lost 0 bases and J lost 11; bases outside the gene matches: 10. The CDR3 loop is CASSLAGRGRHYTF. Written as DNA, the CDR3 is TGCGCCAGCAGCTTGGCGGGCAGGGGGAGGCATTACACCTTC.

The chain has TRBV28 and TRBJ1-5; 8 positions match TRBD1. This CDR3 contains 14 residues. J gave up 2 bases and V 5 bases, and 2 bases lay outside the gene matches. Germline V CDR1 and CDR2: MDHEN, SYDVKM. Here the CDR3 reads CASSGTGGNQPQHF. CDR3 bases: TGTGCCAGCAGTGGGACAGGAGGCAATCAGCCCCAGCATTTT.

Details on this clone: Compared with germline, one end of the junction differs, possibly owing to a read error. The rearrangement uses TRBV10-3 and TRBJ1-1; possible D gene TRBD1, 6 bases. CDR3 length: 15 amino acids. The germline V gene has CDR1 ENHRY and CDR2 SYGVKD. The CDR3 DNA reads TGTGCCATCAGTGAGGAAACAGGGAGGGACACTGGAGCTTTCTTT. Encoded protein: CAISEETGRDTGAFF.

The chain uses TRBV7-2 and TRBJ1-6; D unclear. Germline V CDR1 and CDR2: SGHTA, FQGNSA. V shed 1 base and J shed 7 bases, with 2 bases lying between them. The CDR3 has 12 amino acids. The CDR3 loop is CASSLVNSPLHF. The CDR3 bases are TGTGCCAGCAGCTTAGTAAATTCACCCCTCCACTTT.

The chain carries TRBV4-3 and TRBJ2-3; 12 positions match TRBD2. Looked up from germline, CDR1 is LGHNA and CDR2 is YSLEER. This CDR3 comprises 17 residues. The J segment lost 5 bases and the V segment lost 1 base, leaving 7 bases of the junction unmatched. The CDR3 DNA reads as TGCGCCAGCAGCCAAGTCTGGCTAGCGGGGGGGGTAGATACGCAGTATTTT. This sequence encodes CASSQVWLAGGVDTQYF.

The chain recombines TRBV6-6 with TRBJ1-2; tentative D call: TRBD1 (5 bases). This CDR3 is 14 amino acids long. Trimming took 6 bases from V and 6 from J, leaving 17 bases between them. The germline V gene encodes CDR1 MNHNY and CDR2 SVGAGI (reference sequence). The CDR3 loop is CASRRGLMENGYTF. In DNA, the CDR3 is TGTGCCAGCAGGCGGGGCCTAATGGAGAATGGCTACACCTTC.

J is TRBJ2-6 and V is TRBV10-3, with a tentative D call TRBD2 (7 bases). V lost 8 bases and J 3 bases, leaving 14 bases between the germline ends. Germline V gives CDR1 ENHRY, CDR2 SYGVKD. The CDR3 loop spans 15 amino acids. CDR3 DNA: TGTGCCATCGAGGGAGGGGGGAGTGGGGCCAACGTCCTGACTTTC. Amino acid sequence: CAIEGGGSGANVLTF.

The chain is built from TRBV4-1 and TRBJ2-3, with 12 positions matching TRBD2. The CDR3 runs to 17 residues. Germline V gene data show CDR1 as MGHRA and CDR2 as YSYEKL. The ends lost 1 base at V and 5 bases at J; junction bases unmatched: 7. The CDR3 region has the DNA TGCGCCAGCAGCCAAGCGCTAGCGGGGGGGCTCATAGATACGCAGTATTTT. Its translation: CASSQALAGGLIDTQYF.

This clone was found once. This chain joins TRBV7-2 and TRBJ2-3; 9 bases line up with TRBD2. The germline gives CDR1 SGHTA, CDR2 FQGNSA. This CDR3 comprises 16 residues. V gave up 5 bases and J gave up 2 bases; unmatched junction bases: 8. CDR3 amino acids: CASSRGLAITTDTQYF. The DNA for the CDR3 is TGTGCCAGCAGCCGGGGACTAGCTATTACCACAGATACGCAGTATTTT.

V is TRBV5-4 and J is TRBJ1-2; possible D gene TRBD1, 5 bases. With 3 bases removed from V and 3 bases from J, the gap between germline ends came to 12 bases. This CDR3 is built from 14 residues. From germline, CDR1 is SGHNT and CDR2 YYREEE (reference sequence). This CDR3 is CASSSGRGDYGYTF. The CDR3 DNA follows: TGTGCCAGCAGCTCCGGCCGGGGGGACTATGGCTACACCTTC.

The chain carries TRBV28 and TRBJ2-2; D is uncertain. Germline lookup yields CDR1 MDHEN and CDR2 SYDVKM. Trimming removed 0 bases from V and 6 bases from J, with 8 bases in between. The CDR3 is 14 amino acids. The CDR3 DNA follows: TGTGCCAGCAGTTTATGGTCCACATCCGGGGAGCTGTTTTTT. It yields the protein CASSLWSTSGELFF.

The V call is TRBV27, the J call TRBJ1-2; D perhaps matches TRBD1 (6 bases). CDR1 and CDR2 from the germline V gene are MNHEY and SMNVEV (reference sequence). V lost 4 bases and J 5 bases, leaving 17 bases between the germline ends. The CDR3 length is 15 residues. This CDR3 reads CASSSSVAGVYGYTF. CDR3 in DNA: TGTGCCAGCAGTTCCTCCGTGGCAGGGGTATATGGCTACACCTTC.

This rearrangement joins TRBV2 to TRBJ2-5, with 15 bases matching TRBD2. J lost 2 bases, V lost 4 bases, and 8 bases had no gene match. Germline values: CDR1 SNHLY, CDR2 FYNNEI. The CDR3 totals 18 residues. In DNA form, the CDR3 reads TGTGCCAGCAGTGGTTCCGGGACTAGCGGGGGGCTGCAAGAGACCCAGTACTTC. Translated, it gives CASSGSGTSGGLQETQYF. Full variable domain (outside the CDR3, taken from reference TRBV2 and TRBJ2-5): EPEVTQTPSHQVTQMGQEVILRCVPISNHLYFYWYRQILGQKVEFLVSFYNNEISEKSEIFDDQFSVERPDGSNFTLKIRSTKLEDSAMYFCASSGSGTSGGLQETQYFGPGTRLLVL.

Here the CDR3 reads CASSGQPGTGELFF. CDR3 nucleotides: TGTGCCAGCAGTGGACAGCCTGGAACCGGGGAGCTGTTTTTT. The V gene is TRBV6-1, the J gene TRBJ2-2, with D possibly being TRBD1 (5 bases). V was clipped by 4 bases and J by 5 bases, with 11 bases between them. The CDR3 runs to 14 residues. Germline CDR1 MNHNS, CDR2 SASEGT.

This chain joins TRBV9 and TRBJ2-3; 8 nucleotides line up with TRBD1. CDR1 and CDR2 (germline): SGDLS, YYNGEE. V lost 0 bases, J lost 6 bases, and 0 bases stayed unmatched. The CDR3 is 13 amino acids. Here the CDR3 reads CASSVGQGDTQYF. CDR3 nucleotide sequence: TGTGCCAGCAGCGTAGGACAGGGGGATACGCAGTATTTT.

The V gene is TRBV18, the J gene TRBJ2-3; no definite D call. The CDR3 spans 14 residues. V lost 1 base to trimming and J lost 3 bases, with 8 bases between them. Germline lookup yields CDR1 KGHSH and CDR2 LQKENI. CDR3 sequence reads: CASSPLLETDTQYF. The CDR3 DNA follows: TGTGCCAGCTCACCACTATTAGAGACAGATACGCAGTATTTT.

With regard to this clone: An end of the junction differs from the germline gene, which may be a read error. This chain connects TRBV7-7 to TRBJ2-1, with 9 bases lining up with TRBD2. The CDR3 runs to 14 residues. Germline lookup yields CDR1 SSHAT and CDR2 FNYEAQ (reference sequence). CDR3 sequence reads: CASSLGLANNEQFF. For the CDR3, the DNA is TGTGCTAGCAGCTTAGGACTAGCGAACAATGAGCAGTTCTTC.

This chain links TRBV5-6 with TRBJ2-7; D gene uncertain. From germline, CDR1 is SGHDT and CDR2 YYEEEE. The ends were cut back, 3 bases at V and 6 bases at J, with 10 bases in the middle. The CDR3 length is 12 residues. CDR3 sequence: CASSSAPGEQYF. CDR3 nucleotides: TGTGCCAGCAGCTCCGCGCCCGGCGAGCAGTACTTC.

The genes are TRBV19 and TRBJ2-1; TRBD2 matches at 9 bases. V was pared by 7 bases and J by 0 bases, with 4 bases of the junction left unmatched. Per germline, CDR1 LNHDA and CDR2 SQIVND (reference sequence). This CDR3 is 15 amino acids long. The DNA of the CDR3 is TGTGCCAGTACCCTAGCGGGGAGCTCCTACAATGAGCAGTTCTTC. Its translation: CASTLAGSSYNEQFF.

The V call is TRBV4-1, the J call TRBJ1-4; D remains unclear. V was pared by 0 bases and J by 0 bases, with 14 bases between. Germline CDR1 is MGHRA and CDR2 is YSYEKL. This CDR3 contains 18 residues. CDR3 DNA: TGCGCCAGCAGCCAAGATGCCGCGACACCTTCAACTAATGAAAAACTGTTTTTT. Its protein is CASSQDAATPSTNEKLFF.

This chain links TRBV5-1 with TRBJ2-7; D is possibly TRBD2 (5 bases). The V end was cut by 1 base, the J end by 0 bases, with 5 bases between. From germline, CDR1 is SGHRS and CDR2 YFSETQ. This CDR3 comprises 13 residues. CDR3 sequence reads: CASSLTSSYEQYF. The CDR3 DNA reads TGCGCCAGCAGCTTGACTAGCTCCTACGAGCAGTACTTC.

The CDR3 nucleotides are TGCGCCAGCAGCTTGAGTACGGACGAGCAGTACTTC. It translates to CASSLSTDEQYF. The rearrangement links TRBV5-1 to TRBJ2-7; no reliable D call. Germline V gene data show CDR1 as SGHRS and CDR2 as YFSETQ. Trimming cost V 1 base and J 5 bases, with 7 bases left between them. CDR3 length: 12 amino acids.

This sequence joins TRBV28 and TRBJ2-7, with D possibly being TRBD1 (5 bases). V lost 7 bases and J lost 1, with 17 bases in between. The CDR3 is 15 residues long. Germline V gives CDR1 MDHEN, CDR2 SYDVKM. CDR3: CASNPPTASSYEQYF. CDR3 coding DNA: TGTGCCAGCAACCCTCCGACAGCATCTTCCTACGAGCAGTACTTC. Full variable domain (remainder filled in from reference TRBV28 and TRBJ2-7): DVKVTQSSRYLVKRTGEKVFLECVQDMDHENMFWYRQDPGLGLRLIYFSYDVKMKEKGDIPEGYSVSREKKERFSLILESASTNQTSMYLCASNPPTASSYEQYFGPGTRLTVT.